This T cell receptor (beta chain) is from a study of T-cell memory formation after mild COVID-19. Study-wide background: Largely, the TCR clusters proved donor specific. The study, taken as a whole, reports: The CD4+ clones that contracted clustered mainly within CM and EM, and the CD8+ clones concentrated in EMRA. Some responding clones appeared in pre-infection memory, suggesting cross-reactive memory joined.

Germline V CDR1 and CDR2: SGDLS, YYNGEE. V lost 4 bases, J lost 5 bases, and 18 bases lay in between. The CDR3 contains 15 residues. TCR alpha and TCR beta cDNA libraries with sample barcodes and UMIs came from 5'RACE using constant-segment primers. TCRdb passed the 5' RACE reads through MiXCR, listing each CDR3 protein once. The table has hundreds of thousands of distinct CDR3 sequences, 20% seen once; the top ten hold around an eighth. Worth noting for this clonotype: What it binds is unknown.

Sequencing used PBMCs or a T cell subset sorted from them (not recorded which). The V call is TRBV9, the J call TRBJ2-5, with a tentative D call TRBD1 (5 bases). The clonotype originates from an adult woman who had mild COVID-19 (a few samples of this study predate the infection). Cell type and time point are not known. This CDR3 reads CASSPDIRAAETQYF. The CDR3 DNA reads TGTGCCAGCAGCCCCGACATCAGGGCGGCCGAGACCCAGTACTTC.